The present T cell receptor beta chain was sequenced within a study of CD8+ T cells in alopecia areata. Trimming removed 4 bases from V and 8 bases from J; junction bases left unmatched: 16. The CDR3 is made up of 17 amino acids. Germline assignment: CDR1 SGHRS and CDR2 YFSETQ. Treatment specified: oral pan-JAK inhibitor, 5-10 mg twice daily. Extracted RNA was reverse transcribed, and the resulting cDNA served as sequencing template. Generated by immunoSEQ multiplex PCR, the TCRdb table keeps only in-frame clones and is missing some. The data hold approximately 210,000 clones, with approximately 57% observed a single time. This clone was seen a single time.

The receptor's source is a human donor with alopecia areata. The chain is built from TRBV5-1 and TRBJ2-1; the match to TRBD2 covers 9 bases. Sequences were derived from CD4+ T cells sorted from blood, sampled at week 24, from a patient treated with tofacitinib. CDR3 DNA: TGCGCCAGCAGCCCGGTCGCTAGCGGGGCCTTGGGGGATGAGCAGTTCTTC. It specifies CASSPVASGALGDEQFF.